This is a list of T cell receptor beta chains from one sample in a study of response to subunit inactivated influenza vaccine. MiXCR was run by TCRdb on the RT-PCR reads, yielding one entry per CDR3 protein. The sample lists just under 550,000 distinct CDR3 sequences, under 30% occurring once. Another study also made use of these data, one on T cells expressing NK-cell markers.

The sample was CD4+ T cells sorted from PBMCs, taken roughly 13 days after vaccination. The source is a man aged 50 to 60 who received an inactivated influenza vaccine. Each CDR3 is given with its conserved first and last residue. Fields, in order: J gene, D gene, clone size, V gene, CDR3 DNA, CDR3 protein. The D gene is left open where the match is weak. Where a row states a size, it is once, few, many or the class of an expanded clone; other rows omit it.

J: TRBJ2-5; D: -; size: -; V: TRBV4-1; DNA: TGCGCCAGCAGCCAATGGGCGAGAGAGACCCAGTACTTC; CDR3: CASSQWARETQYF
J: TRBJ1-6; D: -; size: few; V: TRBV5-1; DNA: TGCGCCAGCAGCTATCGGACCGGGGCTAATTCACCCCTCCACTTT; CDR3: CASSYRTGANSPLHF
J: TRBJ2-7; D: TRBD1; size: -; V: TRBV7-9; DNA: TGTGCCAGCAGCTTTGTGGACAGGGGATACGAGCAGTACTTC; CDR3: CASSFVDRGYEQYF
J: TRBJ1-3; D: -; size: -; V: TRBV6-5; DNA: TGTGCCAGCAGTTCACGACAGGACTCTGGAAACACCATATATTTT; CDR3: CASSSRQDSGNTIYF
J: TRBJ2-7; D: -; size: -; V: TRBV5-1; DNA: TGCGCCAGCAGCTTGCAAACAGGGCGTGAGCAGTACTTC; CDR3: CASSLQTGREQYF
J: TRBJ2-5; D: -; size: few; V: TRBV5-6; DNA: TGTGCCAGCAGCTTGGCGGCAGGGAGTGAGATTCAAGAGACCCAGTACTTC; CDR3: CASSLAAGSEIQETQYF
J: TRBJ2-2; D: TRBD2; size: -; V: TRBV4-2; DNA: TGTGCCAGCAGCCAAATACTAGCGGGAGGATCCGGGGAGCTGTTTTTT; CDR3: CASSQILAGGSGELFF
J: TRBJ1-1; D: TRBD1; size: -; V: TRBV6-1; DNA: TGTGCCAGCAGTGAACATGGACAGGGGTTGACTGAAGCTTTCTTT; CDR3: CASSEHGQGLTEAFF
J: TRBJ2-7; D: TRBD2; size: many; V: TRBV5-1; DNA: TGCGCCAGCAGCTTGGGGCTTGGGACTAGCGGGAGTATCTACGAGCAGTACTTC; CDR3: CASSLGLGTSGSIYEQYF
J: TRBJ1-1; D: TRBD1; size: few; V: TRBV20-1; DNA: TGCAGTGCTAGACAGGGGGCGCGCAACACTGAAGCTTTCTTT; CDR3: CSARQGARNTEAFF
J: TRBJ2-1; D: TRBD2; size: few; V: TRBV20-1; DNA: TGCAGTGCTAGAGAAGTCGGCGGGAGACAGTACAATGAGCAGTTCTTC; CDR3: CSAREVGGRQYNEQFF
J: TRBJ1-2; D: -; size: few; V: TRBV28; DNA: TGTGCCGTCACAGGGTATGACTATGGCTACACCTTC; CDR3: CAVTGYDYGYTF
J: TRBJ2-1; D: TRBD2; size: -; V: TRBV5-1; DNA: TGCGCCAGCAGCGCGGGGGGTTACAATGAGCAGTTCTTC; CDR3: CASSAGGYNEQFF
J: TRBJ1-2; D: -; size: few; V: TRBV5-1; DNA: TGCGCCAGCAGCGAACAGAACTATGGCTACACCTTC; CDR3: CASSEQNYGYTF
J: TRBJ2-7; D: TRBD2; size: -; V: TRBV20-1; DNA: TGCAGTGCTAGACCCGTCATGGGTAGCGGGATGGGTGAGCAGTACTTC; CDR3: CSARPVMGSGMGEQYF
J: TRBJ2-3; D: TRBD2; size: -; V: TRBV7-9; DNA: TGTGCCAGCAGTCTACTAGCGGGGGAGTCAGATACGCAGTATTTT; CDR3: CASSLLAGESDTQYF
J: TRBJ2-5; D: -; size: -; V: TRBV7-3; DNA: TGTGCCAGCAGCTTAAAGGACAGGGTACAGCGGGACGACCATAAAGAGACCCAGTACTTC; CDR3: CASSLKDRVQRDDHKETQYF
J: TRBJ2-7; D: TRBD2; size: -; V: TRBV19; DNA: TGTGCCAGTAGCCGACTCTGGGGTAGCGGGAGCGAGCAGTACTTC; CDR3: CASSRLWGSGSEQYF
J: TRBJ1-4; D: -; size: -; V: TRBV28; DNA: TGTGCCAGCAGTTTAGCAACAGGTGAAAAACTGTTTTTT; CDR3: CASSLATGEKLFF
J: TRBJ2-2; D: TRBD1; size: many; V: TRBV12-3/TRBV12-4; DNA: TGTGCCAGCAGTTCGACAGGGGGGACCGGGGAGCTGTTTTTT; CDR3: CASSSTGGTGELFF
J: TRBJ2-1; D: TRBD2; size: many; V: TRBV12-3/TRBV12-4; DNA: TGTGCCAGCAGCGCTAGCGGGACCTACAATGAGCAGTTCTTC; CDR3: CASSASGTYNEQFF
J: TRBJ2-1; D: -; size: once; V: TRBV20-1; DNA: TGCAGTGCTAGAGATCTTTTAGCAGGGAGGCCTTACAATGAGCAGTTCTTC; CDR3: CSARDLLAGRPYNEQFF
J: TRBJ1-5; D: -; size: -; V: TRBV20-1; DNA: TGCAGTGCCACTGGGGGGGCTAGCAATCAGCCCCAGCATTTT; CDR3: CSATGGASNQPQHF
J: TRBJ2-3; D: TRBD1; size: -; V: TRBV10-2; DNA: TGCGCCAGCAGTGGCATGGGACAGTCAAGCACCCAGAGACCTTTAAACACAGATACGCAGTATTTT; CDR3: CASSGMGQSSTQRPLNTDTQYF
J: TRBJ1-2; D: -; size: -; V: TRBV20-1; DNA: TGCAGTGCTAGGTACTACAGGGAGGCTAGTGGCTACACCTTC; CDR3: CSARYYREASGYTF
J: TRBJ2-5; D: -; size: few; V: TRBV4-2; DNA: TGTGCCAGCAGCCAAGGATCGGGGGTCCCCCCTGCGGAGACCCAGTACTTC; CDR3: CASSQGSGVPPAETQYF
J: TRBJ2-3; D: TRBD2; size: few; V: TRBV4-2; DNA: TGTGCCAGCAGCCCACTAGCGGGGGGCCTGGGGACAGATACGCAGTATTTT; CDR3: CASSPLAGGLGTDTQYF
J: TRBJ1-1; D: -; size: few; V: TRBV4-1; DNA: TGCGCCAGCAGCCAAGATGTCAGGGCACCTTACACTGAAGCTTTCTTT; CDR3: CASSQDVRAPYTEAFF
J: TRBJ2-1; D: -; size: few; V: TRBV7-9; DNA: TGTGCCAGCAGCTTAGCGGCCAGGGTTTACAATGAGCAGTTCTTC; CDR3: CASSLAARVYNEQFF
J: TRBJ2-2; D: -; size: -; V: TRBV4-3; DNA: TGCGCCAGCAGCCAAGATGCAGGGGCCAACACCGGGGAGCTGTTTTTT; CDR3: CASSQDAGANTGELFF
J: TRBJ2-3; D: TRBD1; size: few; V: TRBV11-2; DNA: TGTGCCAGCAGCCCCCCTGGACAGGGCCAATCGTCGGTACGGTATTTT; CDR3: CASSPPGQGQSSVRYF
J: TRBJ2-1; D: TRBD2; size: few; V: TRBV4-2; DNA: TGTGCCAGCAGCCAAGATCAGGCGGGAGGGTACAATGAGCAGTTCTTC; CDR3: CASSQDQAGGYNEQFF
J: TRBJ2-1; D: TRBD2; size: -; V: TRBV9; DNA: TGTGCCAGCAGCATCCAAAGCGGGAGCTTGGGCAATGAGCAGTTCTTC; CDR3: CASSIQSGSLGNEQFF
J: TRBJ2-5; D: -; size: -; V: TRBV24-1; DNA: TGTGCCACCAGCCATAGAGGGGTAAAGGAGACCCAGTACTTC; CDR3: CATSHRGVKETQYF
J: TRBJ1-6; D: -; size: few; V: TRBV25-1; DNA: TGTGCCAGCAAGGAAACCGGGTTTTATAATTCACCCCTCCACTTT; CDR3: CASKETGFYNSPLHF